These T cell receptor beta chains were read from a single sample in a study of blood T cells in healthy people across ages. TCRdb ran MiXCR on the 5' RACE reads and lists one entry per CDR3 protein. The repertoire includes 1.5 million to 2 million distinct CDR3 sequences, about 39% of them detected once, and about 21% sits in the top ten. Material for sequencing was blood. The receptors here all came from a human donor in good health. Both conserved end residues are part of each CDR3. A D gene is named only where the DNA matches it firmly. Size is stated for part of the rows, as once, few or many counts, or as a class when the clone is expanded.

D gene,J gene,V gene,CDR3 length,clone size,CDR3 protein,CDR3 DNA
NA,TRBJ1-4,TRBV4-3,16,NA,CASSQGGIIGRGKLFF,TGCGCCAGCAGCCAGGGGGGGATTATCGGTCGCGGAAAACTGTTTTTT
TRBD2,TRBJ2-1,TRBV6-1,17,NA,CASSDYGTSGIYNEQFF,TGTGCCAGCAGTGATTACGGGACTAGCGGGATATACAATGAGCAGTTCTTC
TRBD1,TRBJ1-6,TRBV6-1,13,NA,CAIRTGGNSPLHF,TGTGCCATCCGGACAGGCGGTAATTCACCCCTCCACTTT
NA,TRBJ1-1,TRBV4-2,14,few,CASSPYFTNTEAFF,TGTGCCAGCAGCCCTTATTTCACGAACACTGAAGCTTTCTTT
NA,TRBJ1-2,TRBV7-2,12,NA,CASSFTSLGYTF,TGTGCCAGCAGCTTTACTTCTTTGGGCTACACCTTC
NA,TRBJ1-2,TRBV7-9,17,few,CASSLEGPVGSGRGYTF,TGTGCCAGCAGCTTAGAGGGTCCGGTAGGTTCAGGACGCGGCTACACCTTC
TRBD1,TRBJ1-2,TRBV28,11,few,CASGTGPGYTF,TGTGCCAGTGGGACAGGGCCTGGCTACACCTTC
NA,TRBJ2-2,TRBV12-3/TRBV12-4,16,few,CASGSRWTEITGELFF,TGTGCCAGCGGCTCTAGGTGGACAGAGATTACCGGGGAGCTGTTTTTT
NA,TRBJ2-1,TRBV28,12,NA,CASSKRQAEQFF,TGTGCCAGCAGTAAACGACAAGCGGAGCAGTTCTTC
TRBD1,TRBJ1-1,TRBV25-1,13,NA,CASSRQGLTEAFF,TGTGCCAGCAGTAGACAGGGCCTCACTGAAGCTTTCTTT
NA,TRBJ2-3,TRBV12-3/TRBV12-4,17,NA,CASSLPVTGSITDTQYF,TGTGCCAGCAGCCTTCCTGTGACAGGATCGATTACAGATACGCAGTATTTT
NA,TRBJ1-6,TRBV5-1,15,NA,CASSLAGPGHSPLHF,TGCGCCAGCAGCTTGGCGGGACCGGGACATTCACCCCTCCACTTT
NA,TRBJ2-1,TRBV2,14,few,CAIKQGVSYNEQFF,TGTGCCATTAAACAGGGAGTCTCCTACAATGAGCAGTTCTTC
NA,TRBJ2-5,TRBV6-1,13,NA,CASNRARAETQYF,TGTGCCAGCAACCGGGCCAGGGCAGAGACCCAGTACTTC
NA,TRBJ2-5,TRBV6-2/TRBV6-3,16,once,CASSYSTGLYQETQYF,TGTGCCAGCAGTTACTCCACAGGCTTATACCAAGAGACCCAGTACTTC
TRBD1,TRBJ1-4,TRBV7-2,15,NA,CASSSDRAVGEKLFF,TGTGCCAGCAGCTCGGACAGGGCAGTTGGGGAAAAACTGTTTTTT
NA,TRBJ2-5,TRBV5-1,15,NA,CASSLASGDWETQYF,TGCGCCAGCAGCTTGGCCTCAGGGGATTGGGAGACCCAGTACTTC
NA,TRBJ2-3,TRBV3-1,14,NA,CASSPPGAADTQYF,TGTGCCAGCAGCCCCCCCGGGGCCGCAGATACGCAGTATTTT
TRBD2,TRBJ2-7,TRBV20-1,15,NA,CSASQGLAVSYEQYF,TGCAGTGCTAGCCAGGGACTAGCTGTCTCCTACGAGCAGTACTTC
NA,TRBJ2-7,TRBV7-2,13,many,CASSLIPAYEQYF,TGTGCCAGCAGCTTAATCCCCGCTTACGAGCAGTACTTC
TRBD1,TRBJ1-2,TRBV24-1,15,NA,CATSGVDRGNYGYTF,TGTGCCACCAGTGGGGTCGACAGGGGTAACTATGGCTACACCTTC
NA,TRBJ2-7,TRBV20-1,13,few,CSAAQGLLYEQYF,TGCAGTGCCGCGCAGGGACTCCTCTACGAGCAGTACTTC
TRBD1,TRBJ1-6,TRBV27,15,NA,CACTPPGQGQSPLHF,TGTGCCTGCACCCCACCGGGACAGGGGCAATCACCCCTCCACTTT
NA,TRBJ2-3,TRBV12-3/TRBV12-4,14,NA,CASSPPKGTDTQYF,TGTGCCAGCAGCCCTCCGAAGGGCACAGATACGCAGTATTTT
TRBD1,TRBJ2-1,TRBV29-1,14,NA,CSAWETGHPNEQFF,TGCAGCGCTTGGGAGACAGGGCATCCCAATGAGCAGTTCTTC
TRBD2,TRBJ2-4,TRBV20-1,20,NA,CSASLRSGLAGAIAKNIQYF,TGCAGTGCTAGTCTAAGATCGGGACTAGCGGGGGCGATAGCCAAAAACATTCAGTACTTC
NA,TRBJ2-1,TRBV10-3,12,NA,CAISVKGSEQFF,TGTGCCATCAGTGTGAAGGGGAGTGAGCAGTTCTTC
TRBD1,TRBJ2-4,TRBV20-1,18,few,CSARDGTRGPLAKNIQYF,TGCAGTGCTAGAGACGGGACAAGGGGGCCACTAGCCAAAAACATTCAGTACTTC
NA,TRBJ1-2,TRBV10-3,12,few,CAIGNQGYGYTF,TGTGCCATCGGGAACCAGGGCTATGGCTACACCTTC
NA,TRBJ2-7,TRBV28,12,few,CASSYGSVGQYF,TGTGCCAGCAGTTATGGGTCGGTTGGGCAGTACTTC
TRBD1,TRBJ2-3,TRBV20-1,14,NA,CSAQTRTGPDTQYF,TGCAGTGCTCAGACCCGGACAGGCCCAGATACGCAGTATTTT
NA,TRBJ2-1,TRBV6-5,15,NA,CASSYSGGQADEQFF,TGTGCCAGCAGTTACTCGGGGGGGCAGGCGGATGAGCAGTTCTTC
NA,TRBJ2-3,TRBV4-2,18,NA,CASSQELLNPPFTDTQYF,TGTGCCAGCAGCCAAGAACTTCTTAACCCCCCCTTCACAGATACGCAGTATTTT
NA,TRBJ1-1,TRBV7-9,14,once,CASRSDGRNTEAFF,TGTGCCAGCAGATCCGATGGGAGGAATACTGAAGCTTTCTTT
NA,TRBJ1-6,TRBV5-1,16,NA,CASSADRTGYNSPLHF,TGCGCCAGCAGCGCAGACAGGACGGGCTATAATTCACCCCTCCACTTT
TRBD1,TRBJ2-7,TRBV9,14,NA,CASSETDRRYEQYF,TGTGCCAGCAGCGAGACGGACAGGCGTTACGAGCAGTACTTC
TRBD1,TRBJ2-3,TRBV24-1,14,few,CATEPGTETDTQYF,TGTGCCACCGAACCTGGGACAGAGACAGATACGCAGTATTTT
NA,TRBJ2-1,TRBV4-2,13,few,CASSHLGDNEQFF,TGTGCCAGCAGCCACCTCGGGGACAATGAGCAGTTCTTC
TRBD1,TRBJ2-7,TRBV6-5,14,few,CASRQGGNSYEQYF,TGTGCCAGCAGACAGGGGGGAAACTCCTACGAGCAGTACTTC
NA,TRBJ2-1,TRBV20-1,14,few,CSAPRTSQHNEQFF,TGCAGTGCCCCTCGGACTTCTCAGCACAATGAGCAGTTCTTC